The 13 T cell receptor beta chains below come from one sample, sequenced in a study of cytomegalovirus exposure and HLA in healthy donors (dated 2017 in TCRdb). Libraries came from the immunoSEQ multiplex PCR assay. The multiplex PCR relied on a mix of 60 forward primers for TCR Vbeta segments and 13 reverse primers for TCR Jbeta segments. The immuneACCESS repertoire file appears here via TCRdb, limited to in-frame rearrangements. These files lack a portion of the clones; in checked studies, under half of the deficit traces to unresolved V genes, and the cause of the others is not known. Within this sample are 85,000 to 100,000 clones, with 80% to 90% of them counted one time only. The ten top clones hold under 2.5% of the sample. Sequencing was done on a sample of PBMCs. These receptors were taken from a man aged 18 to 29 in good health and CMV-seronegative.

In its sample, this clone was seen a few times. CDR3 residues: CASSTAGYASGYTF. CDR3 sequence (DNA): TGTGCCAGTAGTACCGCAGGGTATGCTAGTGGCTACACCTTC. V and J are TRBV19 and TRBJ1-2; D perhaps matches TRBD1 (5 bases). The germline V gene has CDR1 LNHDA and CDR2 SQIVND (reference sequence). The CDR3 loop spans 14 amino acids. Trimming took off 4 bases at V and 7 bases at J, with 16 bases between the two ends.

The chain combines TRBV25-1 with TRBJ1-2; the match to TRBD1 covers 7 bases. J was trimmed by 8 bases and V by 3 bases; bases with no gene match: 9. The germline V gene has CDR1 MGHDK and CDR2 SYGVNS. The CDR3 loop spans 14 amino acids. The CDR3 protein is CASSDVDRVSGYTF. In DNA, the CDR3 is TGTGCCAGCAGTGACGTAGACAGGGTATCCGGCTACACCTTC.

Comments on this clone: At the DNA level, this CDR3 is encoded by other sequences in the same sample as well. The DNA for the CDR3 is TGTGCCAGCAGGCGTGACTATATCACAGATACGCAGTATTTT. This codes for CASRRDYITDTQYF. V and J are TRBV5-8 and TRBJ2-3; D might be TRBD2 (5 bases). The V and J ends lost 5 bases and 2 bases respectively, with 12 bases between them. CDR1 SGHTS and CDR2 YDEGEE come from the germline V gene. This CDR3 has 14 residues.

This clone was detected once. This chain connects TRBV6-1 to TRBJ2-2; TRBD2 aligns across 10 bases. The CDR3 has 14 amino acids. V shed 6 bases, J shed 4 bases, and the junction held 2 bases outside the gene matches. In germline, CDR1 is MNHNS, CDR2 SASEGT. The CDR3 sequence is CASRGLAVTGELFF. Here the CDR3 DNA reads TGTGCCAGCAGAGGACTAGCGGTCACCGGGGAGCTGTTTTTT.

J is TRBJ2-2 and V is TRBV11-2, with TRBD1 matching 11 bases. Germline-derived CDR1 and CDR2 are SGHAT and FQNNGV. With 3 bases clipped from V and 7 bases from J, the junction kept 4 bases outside the gene matches. This CDR3 spans 15 amino acids. CDR3 loop: CASSFRTGGGGELFF. CDR3 sequence (DNA): TGTGCCAGCAGCTTCAGGACAGGGGGCGGCGGGGAGCTGTTTTTT. The full variable domain, its missing parts supplied by reference TRBV11-2 and TRBJ2-2, is EAGVAQSPRYKIIEKRQSVAFWCNPISGHATLYWYQQILGQGPKLLIQFQNNGVVDDSQLPKDRFSAERLKGVDSTLKIQPAKLEDSAVYLCASSFRTGGGGELFFGEGSRLTVL.

In the case of this clone: Other DNA sequences within the sample encode an identical CDR3. V is TRBV7-3 and J is TRBJ2-3; perhaps TRBD2 as D (7 bases). V lost 1 base, J lost 1 base, and 9 bases lay in between. Germline CDR1 SGHTA, CDR2 FQGTGA. The CDR3 totals 15 residues. This CDR3 is CASSLIGGGTDTQYF. In nucleotides, the CDR3 is TGTGCCAGCAGCTTAATAGGGGGGGGCACAGATACGCAGTATTTT.

The genes are TRBV7-9 and TRBJ2-1; 11 bases are shared with TRBD2. The length of the CDR3 is 16 residues. CDR1 and CDR2 from the germline V gene are SEHNR and FQNEAQ (reference sequence). The junction had 11 bases not matched to a gene; V was cut back by 3 bases and J by 10 bases. CDR3 region: CASSLSGLAVGEEQFF. Here the CDR3 DNA reads TGTGCCAGCAGCTTGTCGGGACTAGCGGTTGGGGAGGAGCAGTTCTTC.

This sequence joins TRBV6-5 and TRBJ2-3, with D tentatively TRBD2 (7 bases). From germline, CDR1 is MNHEY and CDR2 SVGAGI. CDR3 length: 14 residues. Trimming removed 1 base at V and 6 bases at J, with 11 bases between. The CDR3 sequence: CASSYFGGHDTQYF. CDR3 bases: TGTGCCAGCAGTTACTTCGGGGGGCACGATACGCAGTATTTT.

V usage is TRBV7-9 and J usage is TRBJ2-5; D is undetermined. The germline gives CDR1 SEHNR, CDR2 FQNEAQ (reference sequence). V gave up 4 bases and J gave up 4 bases, with 4 bases separating them. The CDR3 length is 11 residues. The CDR3: CASSSGETQYF. CDR3 coding DNA: TGTGCCAGCAGCTCGGGAGAGACCCAGTACTTC.

The J gene is TRBJ2-3, the V gene TRBV11-1; 13 bases agree with TRBD2. Germline CDR1 is SGHAT and CDR2 is FQDESV (reference sequence). Germline trimming cut 3 bases from V and 1 base from J; bases unmatched to any gene: 4. The CDR3 is 17 amino acids. CDR3: CASSFSGTSGGTDTQYF. In DNA form, the CDR3 reads TGTGCCAGCAGCTTTTCCGGGACTAGCGGGGGCACAGATACGCAGTATTTT.

V gene TRBV9 combines with J gene TRBJ2-1, with 8 bases fitting TRBD2. With V trimmed by 1 base and J by 1 base, 4 bases remained unmatched. This CDR3 contains 16 residues. Germline CDR1 reads SGDLS; CDR2 reads YYNGEE. CDR3 sequence: CASSVSSGTSYNEQFF. The CDR3 DNA follows: TGTGCCAGCAGCGTAAGTAGCGGGACATCCTACAATGAGCAGTTCTTC.

The rearrangement joins TRBV5-5 to TRBJ2-3, with TRBD2 identical over 13 bases. CDR1 is SGHKS and CDR2 is YYEKEE in the germline V gene (reference sequence). The J segment lost 5 bases and the V segment lost 4 bases, leaving 10 bases of the junction unmatched. This CDR3 region has 17 residues. The CDR3 DNA is TGTGCCAGCAGCCGGACTAGCGGGAGTAGTCTAGGAGATACGCAGTATTTT. Its protein product is CASSRTSGSSLGDTQYF.

The V call is TRBV5-1, the J call TRBJ2-1; 7 nucleotides agree with TRBD2. This CDR3 is 14 amino acids long. J was trimmed by 8 bases and V by 0 bases; bases with no gene match: 5. Germline V gene data show CDR1 as SGHRS and CDR2 as YFSETQ. The CDR3 region is CASSLAGLVDEQFF. The CDR3 DNA reads as TGCGCCAGCAGCTTGGCCGGACTAGTCGATGAGCAGTTCTTC.